This T cell receptor beta chain originates from a study of T cell responses to AZD1222 COVID-19 vaccine (dated by TCRdb to the early 2020s). For the study in its entirety: TCR sequencing was performed for 233 trial participants, of whom around 210 were given two doses of AZD1222 and around 25 were given two doses of MenACWY control vaccine. Trial participants were enrolled into age subgroups of 18-55, 56-69 and 70-plus years, which contained around 140, 26 and 57 TCR-sequenced participants, respectively. Study-wide findings and limitations: In the small 56-69-year group, the increase in depth fell short of significance, most likely because of low power. Nearly half of unique spike-specific TCRs reportedly recognized epitopes outside regions mutated in the B.1.351 and B.1.1.7 variants. Because no day 14 peak-response samples were available, repertoires were characterized only after the peak T cell response. Most participants were white British and females outnumbered males, and the authors suggested that clonal diversity may have been underestimated. Vaccine-associated CD4 TCRs spanned the whole spike protein, with dominant responses in regions 160-218 and 743-854. Spike-specific TCR breadth and depth rose significantly after two AZD1222 doses compared with day 0 and with MenACWY recipients. Only a handful of AZD1222 recipients were SARS-CoV-2 seropositive at baseline, limiting conclusions about previously exposed vaccinees.

The CDR3 regions of human TCRbeta chains were analyzed by immunosequencing. Turning to the authors' computational methods: Repertoire TCRs were checked for matches against a reference library of SARS-CoV-2-specific TCRs that had been generated using the MIRA antigen-specificity platform. Breadth was defined as the fraction of unique TCRs that were SARS-CoV-2-associated. Depth was defined as the fraction of total T cells that were SARS-CoV-2-associated. Using the MIRA data, each spike-specific TCR was mapped to the spike region that the TCR reacts to and placed in a CD4 or CD8 class. Log10-transformed breadth and depth values were compared by one-way ANOVA with Sidak's multiple comparisons tests. Drawn from immuneACCESS, this table holds only the in-frame rearrangements with V and J called that TCRdb kept. Clones are partly lost; checked studies trace under half to an unresolved V gene and leave the rest unexplained. Clonal size and the V and J genes are those of that table, whereas D and trimming came from the DNA. The sample table contains fewer than 200,000 clones; only one count was recorded for around 89% of them. The leading ten clones occupy roughly a quarter of the sample.

The CDR3 contains 14 residues, cysteine and phenylalanine counted. Just the 42-base CDR3 DNA is kept, in frame starting at base 1. The sample's time point label is to be understood as: about 28 days (+/-7) after the second vaccine dose. Because spike-specific TCR depth and breadth did not differ between the two schedules, AZD1222 recipients who got a second dose at roughly 4 weeks were pooled with those who got a second dose at roughly 12 weeks. The vaccinee samples were drawn from two UK trials, COV001 and COV002, one of which was a single-blind randomized controlled phase 2/3 trial testing AZD1222 (ChAdOx1 nCoV-19) in healthy adults. For TCRbeta chain sequencing, PBMC samples were collected from trial participants at day 0 and at day 28 after the second dose. Details on this clone: No cognate antigen has been identified for it. No much larger clone exists at a distance of one base, and base qualities are not known.

This TCR derives from an adult who received the AZD1222 COVID-19 vaccine. Sequenced here: peripheral blood, sampled 28 days after the second AZD1222 dose. The sequence is built from TRBV21-1 and TRBJ2-1; TRBD1, the table's D call, lacks a check against the DNA. TRBV21-1 is a pseudogene. The CDR3: CASSKDKNYNEQFF. The nucleotides are TGTGCCAGCAGCAAAGACAAGAACTACAATGAGCAGTTCTTC.